These 3 T cell receptor beta chains share one sample of origin, sequenced in a study of cytomegalovirus exposure and HLA in healthy donors. Amplification used 60 Vbeta primers and 13 Jbeta primers. The repertoire was sequenced with immunoSEQ multiplex PCR; TCRdb's copy has only in-frame clones and lacks some. The sample carries about 160,000 clones, approximately 72% recorded once. The sample comprised PBMCs. The receptors derive from a middle-aged man in good health and CMV-seropositive.

This clone was observed a handful of times. The rearrangement uses TRBV5-4 and TRBJ1-1, with D hard to call. CDR1 is SGHNT and CDR2 is YYREEE in the germline V gene (reference sequence). Deletions cut 0 bases from V and 0 bases from J, with 9 bases between. The CDR3 length is 15 residues. CDR3 nucleotides: TGTGCCAGCAGCTTGGTGCCCCGAGTGAACACTGAAGCTTTCTTT. The encoded protein is CASSLVPRVNTEAFF.

About this clone itself: Distinct nucleotide sequences in the sample also encode this CDR3. The chain links TRBV9 to TRBJ2-3, with a tentative D call TRBD2 (6 bases). Germline V CDR1 and CDR2: SGDLS, YYNGEE. The V gene lost 7 bases and the J gene lost 0 bases, with 15 bases spanning the gap. The CDR3 contains 15 residues. The CDR3 reads CASSLWDSSTDTQYF. The CDR3 coding sequence is TGTGCCAGCTCCCTCTGGGACTCCAGCACAGATACGCAGTATTTT.

The gene calls are TRBV7-3 and TRBJ1-1; D possibly corresponds to TRBD1 (5 bases). V gave up 2 bases and J gave up 1 base, with 5 bases separating them. Germline lookup yields CDR1 SGHTA and CDR2 FQGTGA. The length of the CDR3 is 13 residues. The CDR3 here is CASSLQGNTEAFF. The CDR3 region has the DNA TGTGCCAGCAGCTTACAGGGGAACACTGAAGCTTTCTTT.